The 15 T cell receptor beta chains below come from one sample, sequenced in a study of blood T cell repertoires in COVID-19. The assay was immunoSEQ multiplex PCR, and TCRdb's table has in-frame clones only and misses some. The sample has a few hundred thousand clones; around 90% are singletons. The sequenced material came from peripheral blood. These receptors all stem from a young man with COVID-19, enrolled during active disease.

The V and J genes are TRBV11-3 and TRBJ2-7, with 7 bases that match TRBD2. Germline CDR1 and CDR2: SGHNT and YENEEA. This CDR3 spans 15 amino acids. Trimming removed 4 bases from V and 4 bases from J; junction bases left unmatched: 10. The CDR3 reads CASSSAAGDWYEQYF. CDR3 sequence (DNA): TGTGCCAGCAGCTCCGCTGCGGGAGATTGGTACGAGCAGTACTTC.

Only one count was recorded for this clone. The V call is TRBV5-6, the J call TRBJ2-3, with TRBD2 matching over 8 bases. J lost 2 bases, V lost 3 bases, and 5 bases had no gene match. This CDR3 is 15 amino acids long. The germline V gene has CDR1 SGHDT and CDR2 YYEEEE. The chain's CDR3 is CASSYPSGHTDTQYF. DNA for the CDR3: TGTGCCAGCAGCTATCCTAGCGGGCACACAGATACGCAGTATTTT.

This clone has only one observation. The chain is built from TRBV6-5 and TRBJ2-2, with 11 bases fitting TRBD1. V lost 8 bases, J lost 7 bases, and 6 bases stayed unmatched. CDR1 and CDR2 (germline): MNHEY, SVGAGI. The CDR3 sequence is 14 residues long. Here the CDR3 DNA reads TGTGCCAGCGGGGGACAGGGGGATTTCGGGGAGCTGTTTTTT. Translating it yields CASGGQGDFGELFF.

The DNA of the CDR3 is TGCGCCAGCAGCATAACTAGCGGGGGGGCTCAATCGCAGTTCTTC. Translating gives CASSITSGGAQSQFF. The chain carries TRBV5-1 and TRBJ2-1; 13 nucleotides match TRBD2. CDR1 and CDR2 (germline): SGHRS, YFSETQ. V shed 4 bases, J shed 12 bases, and the junction held 10 bases outside the gene matches. The CDR3 covers 15 residues.

The chain couples TRBV5-4 to TRBJ1-6; 7 bases are shared with TRBD1. The germline gives CDR1 SGHNT, CDR2 YYREEE (reference sequence). This CDR3 contains 14 residues. V gave up 1 base and J gave up 7 bases; unmatched junction bases: 2. The CDR3 bases are TGTGCCAGCAGCTTGCGACAGGGCAATTCACCCCTCCACTTT. Protein product: CASSLRQGNSPLHF.

The chain links TRBV2 to TRBJ1-1; 7 bases fit TRBD1. The V gene end was trimmed by 4 bases and the J gene end by 1 base; junction bases not matched to a gene: 3. Germline V gives CDR1 SNHLY, CDR2 FYNNEI. The CDR3 is made up of 14 amino acids. The CDR3 protein is CASSARDRNTEAFF. CDR3 bases: TGTGCCAGCAGTGCCCGGGACAGGAACACTGAAGCTTTCTTT.

The J gene is TRBJ2-2, the V gene TRBV24-1, with D possibly TRBD1 on 5 matching bases. The CDR3 has 16 residues. Germline lookup yields CDR1 KGHDR and CDR2 SFDVKD. V was shortened by 1 base and J by 7 bases, with 15 bases between the two germline ends. This CDR3 reads CATSDFLIGVNGELFF. The CDR3, as DNA: TGTGCCACCAGTGATTTCCTCATAGGGGTGAACGGGGAGCTGTTTTTT.

This chain links TRBV6-5 with TRBJ2-2; TRBD1 is a possible D gene (5 bases). Trimming removed 2 bases at V and 3 bases at J, with 10 bases between. This CDR3 spans 15 amino acids. CDR1 and CDR2 from the germline V gene are MNHEY and SVGAGI. Here the CDR3 reads CASSYTDRYTGELFF. The CDR3 DNA reads TGTGCCAGCAGTTACACCGACAGATACACCGGGGAGCTGTTTTTT.

The chain joins TRBV19 to TRBJ2-1; 13 bases match TRBD2. J lost 7 bases, V lost 8 bases, and 2 bases had no gene match. The CDR3 consists of 13 residues. The germline V gene encodes CDR1 LNHDA and CDR2 SQIVND (reference sequence). The chain's CDR3 is CASGTSGANEQFF. CDR3 sequence (DNA): TGTGCCAGTGGGACTAGCGGGGCGAATGAGCAGTTCTTC. The full variable domain, its missing parts supplied by reference TRBV19 and TRBJ2-1, is DGGITQSPKYLFRKEGQNVTLSCEQNLNHDAMYWYRQDPGQGLRLIYYSQIVNDFQKGDIAEGYSVSREKKESFPLTVTSAQKNPTAFYLCASGTSGANEQFFGPGTRLTVL.

The V and J genes are TRBV14 and TRBJ1-4, with TRBD1 as a possible D gene (6 bases). V lost 1 base to trimming and J lost 5 bases, with 14 bases between them. Germline V gene data show CDR1 as SGHDN and CDR2 as FVKESK. The CDR3 sequence is 16 residues long. CDR3 sequence reads: CASSQARGRGNEKLFF. The CDR3 bases are TGTGCCAGCAGCCAAGCGCGGGGGCGGGGGAATGAAAAACTGTTTTTT.

This sequence joins TRBV9 and TRBJ1-2; 8 bases fit TRBD1. The germline CDR1 and CDR2 sequences are SGDLS and YYNGEE. Trimming at V came to 4 bases and at J to 8 bases, leaving 7 bases not matched to a gene. The CDR3 is 13 amino acids. This CDR3 reads CASSTGTGLGYTF. The CDR3 DNA is TGTGCCAGCAGCACTGGGACAGGTCTAGGCTACACCTTC.

V is TRBV30 and J is TRBJ1-1; TRBD1 might be the D (5 bases). V was cut by 0 bases and J by 4 bases, with 9 bases left in between. CDR1 GTSNPN and CDR2 SVGIG come from the germline V gene (reference sequence). This CDR3 has 13 amino acids. CDR3 nucleotides: TGTGCCTGGAGTGTATTCGGGGGCACTGAAGCTTTCTTT. Its translation: CAWSVFGGTEAFF.

The V gene is TRBV7-3, the J gene TRBJ2-3; D gene uncertain. The CDR3 is made up of 13 amino acids. With 1 base removed from V and 5 bases from J, the gap between germline ends came to 7 bases. Germline lookup yields CDR1 SGHTA and CDR2 FQGTGA. The CDR3, as DNA: TGTGCCAGCAGCTTAAGTGAGGTAGATACGCAGTATTTT. It yields the protein CASSLSEVDTQYF.

This chain connects TRBV6-5 to TRBJ2-5, with 7 bases matching TRBD1. This CDR3 region has 13 residues. V lost 8 bases and J lost 5; bases outside the gene matches: 8. CDR1 is MNHEY, CDR2 SVGAGI, per germline. CDR3 region: CASDIIRGETQYF. In DNA, the CDR3 is TGTGCCAGCGACATAATCAGGGGGGAGACCCAGTACTTC.

The CDR3 spells CASSQAGRYYNEQFF. CDR3 nucleotides: TGTGCCAGCAGCCAAGCGGGGAGGTACTACAATGAGCAGTTCTTC. The chain links TRBV5-5 to TRBJ2-1, with 7 bases lining up with TRBD2. There are 15 residues in the CDR3. The ends lost 4 bases at V and 3 bases at J; junction bases unmatched: 7. CDR1 and CDR2 (germline): SGHKS, YYEKEE (reference sequence).